These 7 T cell receptor beta chains were sequenced from one sample in a study of Graves' ophthalmopathy and Graves' hyperthyroidism. CDR3 regions of TCR beta were amplified from RNA transcripts. The first-round RT-PCR employed HTBI primers together with the Qiagen OneStep RT-PCR kit. A multiplex PCR was then performed as the second round. A single record per CDR3 protein comes from TCRdb applying MiXCR to the multiplex PCR reads. The table records some 750,000 distinct CDR3 sequences, 40% of them present only once. The specimen sequenced was peripheral blood. These receptors all stem from an adult man with Graves' ophthalmopathy.

This rearrangement joins TRBV7-3 to TRBJ2-5; D unclear. Germline CDR1 SGHTA, CDR2 FQGTGA. This CDR3 has 16 amino acids. The V end lost 0 bases, the J end lost 3 bases, and 14 bases lay between the germline ends. The CDR3 spells CASSLTRPGVKETQYF. CDR3 DNA: TGTGCCAGCAGCTTAACCAGACCTGGGGTCAAAGAGACCCAGTACTTC.

Only a few counts were recorded for this clonotype. V and J are TRBV7-9 and TRBJ1-3, with 8 bases identical to TRBD1. The CDR3 is made up of 15 amino acids. The ends lost 5 bases at V and 8 bases at J; junction bases unmatched: 11. The germline V gene encodes CDR1 SEHNR and CDR2 FQNEAQ (reference sequence). The CDR3 sequence: CASSPWTGPKDTIYF. The CDR3, as DNA: TGTGCCAGCAGCCCTTGGACAGGGCCTAAGGACACCATATATTTT.

This clonotype has ten or more counts. The gene calls are TRBV10-2 and TRBJ1-1; TRBD1 might be the D (6 bases). Germline V lookup: CDR1 WSHSY, CDR2 SAAADI. V was cut by 5 bases and J by 4 bases, with 8 bases left in between. This CDR3 is built from 12 residues. DNA for the CDR3: TGCGCCAGCAGTTACAGGGTCACTGAAGCTTTCTTT. It encodes CASSYRVTEAFF.

This chain links TRBV29-1 with TRBJ2-6; no reliable D call. The germline gives CDR1 SQVTM, CDR2 ANQGSEA. The CDR3 is made up of 8 amino acids. V dropped 0 bases and J dropped 18 bases, with 3 bases sitting between them. CDR3 DNA sequence: TGCAGCGTTGAAGACCGGACTTTC. Residues: CSVEDRTF.

This clonotype has a count of ten or more. The CDR3 DNA reads as TGTGCCAGCAGTGCAGGGTATACCTACGAGCAGTACTTC. Translating gives CASSAGYTYEQYF. This chain uses TRBV2 with TRBJ2-7, with a weak D call TRBD1 (5 bases). The CDR3 runs 13 residues. V was cut by 4 bases and J by 2 bases, with 9 bases left in between. The V gene's germline CDR1 is SNHLY and CDR2 FYNNEI.

This clonotype was seen ten or more times. This chain connects TRBV6-5 to TRBJ2-7, with a weak D call TRBD1 (5 bases). V lost 4 bases to trimming and J lost 3 bases, with 16 bases between them. Germline loops: CDR1 MNHEY, CDR2 SVGAGI. The CDR3 has 15 residues. In DNA form, the CDR3 reads TGTGCCAGCAGTTCCCTCACAGGCGGCCACTACGAGCAGTACTTC. Amino acid sequence: CASSSLTGGHYEQYF.

This clonotype turned up a few times. The gene calls are TRBV7-2 and TRBJ2-3; D is perhaps TRBD2 (6 bases). The CDR3 runs to 15 residues. Germline CDR1 SGHTA, CDR2 FQGNSA. V lost 1 base and J 0 bases, leaving 8 bases between the germline ends. This chain's CDR3 is CASSLVGGSTDTQYF. CDR3 DNA sequence: TGTGCCAGCAGCTTAGTGGGGGGAAGCACAGATACGCAGTATTTT.